Following are 26 T cell receptor delta chains from one sample sequenced in a study of gamma-delta T cells after stem cell transplantation. TCRdb ran CATT on the RT-PCR reads. The table records around 2,000 delta-chain clones, about a sixth of them present only once. Sequenced: gamma-delta T cells. The receptors stem from a human donor. It is not recorded whose cells these are; they may come from a transplant donor. This table probably holds off-target reads from a library built for another chain.

This clone was seen a handful of times. The chain is built from TRDV2 and TRDJ1; TRDD3 matches at 9 bases. The CDR3 length is 23 residues. The V gene's germline CDR1 is GEAIGNYY and CDR2 EKD. V lost 0 bases and J lost 0; bases outside the gene matches: 25. The CDR3 reads CACDTVTGGKRTGGPLYTDKLIF. The CDR3 DNA follows: TGTGCCTGTGACACCGTCACTGGCGGTAAACGTACTGGGGGACCCTTGTACACCGATAAACTCATCTTT.

The rearrangement uses TRDV2 and TRDJ1, with a weak D call TRDD3 (6 bases). CDR1 GEAIGNYY and CDR2 EKD come from the germline V gene. The CDR3 is made up of 15 amino acids. The V gene lost 1 base and the J gene lost 0 bases, with 11 bases spanning the gap. The CDR3 DNA sequence: TGTGCCTGTGACACTTGGGGGTCTGACACCGATAAACTCATCTTT. Translating it yields CACDTWGSDTDKLIF.

In its sample, this clone was seen a few times. The chain is built from TRDV2 and TRDJ1; the D gene is possibly TRDD3 (5 bases). The CDR3 length is 17 residues. V lost 4 bases and J 1 base, leaving 21 bases between the germline ends. Germline V gene sequence: CDR1 GEAIGNYY, CDR2 EKD. CDR3 region: CACEGMGPKATTDKLIF. The CDR3 DNA reads TGTGCCTGTGAAGGAATGGGGCCTAAGGCGACCACCGATAAACTCATCTTT.

This rearrangement joins TRDV2 to TRDJ1, with 11 bases lining up with TRDD3. Germline V CDR1 and CDR2: GEAIGNYY, EKD. The V gene end was trimmed by 0 bases and the J gene end by 2 bases; junction bases not matched to a gene: 16. This CDR3 comprises 20 residues. CDR3 residues: CACDTVSLGDTRGYTDKLIF. The CDR3 DNA reads TGTGCCTGTGACACCGTTAGCCTGGGGGATACAAGGGGGTATACCGATAAACTCATCTTT.

This clone was found a few times. The V call is TRDV2, the J call TRDJ1, with 10 nucleotides matching TRDD3. The J segment lost 4 bases and the V segment lost 0 bases, leaving 4 bases of the junction unmatched. CDR3 length: 15 residues. CDR1 is GEAIGNYY, CDR2 EKD, per germline. CDR3 sequence reads: CACDTWGIQDDKLIF. The CDR3 bases are TGTGCCTGTGACACCTGGGGGATACAGGACGATAAACTCATCTTT.

CDR3 in amino acids: CACDTVAGGDTRKPYTDKLIF. Here the CDR3 DNA reads TGTGCCTGTGACACCGTGGCCGGGGGGGATACGAGGAAGCCGTACACCGATAAACTCATCTTT. The chain recombines TRDV2 with TRDJ1, with 10 positions matching TRDD3. Germline CDR1 and CDR2: GEAIGNYY and EKD. CDR3 size: 21 residues. The J segment lost 0 bases and the V segment lost 0 bases, leaving 18 bases of the junction unmatched.

The chain links TRDV2 to TRDJ1, with 11 bases identical to TRDD3. V lost 3 bases, J lost 0 bases, and 5 bases stayed unmatched. Germline V gene lookup returns CDR1 GEAIGNYY and CDR2 EKD. This CDR3 contains 16 residues. The chain's CDR3 is CACDFLGDTDTDKLIF. CDR3 coding DNA: TGTGCCTGTGACTTCCTGGGGGATACAGACACCGATAAACTCATCTTT.

This chain links TRDV2 with TRDJ1; 10 bases are a match to TRDD3. Germline V gene data show CDR1 as GEAIGNYY and CDR2 as EKD. This CDR3 is built from 18 residues. Trimming removed 0 bases from V and 0 bases from J; junction bases left unmatched: 9. DNA of the CDR3: TGTGCCTGTGACACCTTACCGGGGGATACGCTTGACACCGATAAACTCATCTTT. Translating it yields CACDTLPGDTLDTDKLIF.

The chain is built from TRDV2 and TRDJ1, with 11 bases fitting TRDD3. V lost 4 bases to trimming and J lost 0 bases; unmatched junction nucleotides: 6. The CDR3 has 16 amino acids. The germline gives CDR1 GEAIGNYY, CDR2 EKD. CDR3: CACDYLLGDNTDKLIF. The CDR3 DNA reads TGTGCCTGTGATTACCTACTGGGGGATAACACCGATAAACTCATCTTT.

In this sample, this clone turned up a few times. This chain joins TRDV2 and TRDJ1; 10 bases align to TRDD3. Germline V gene data show CDR1 as GEAIGNYY and CDR2 as EKD. This CDR3 comprises 19 residues. V trimming: 3 bases; J trimming: 7 bases; junction bases outside the gene matches: 22. The CDR3: CACDRLSYGGYDAERKLIF. The CDR3 region has the DNA TGTGCCTGTGACCGTCTTTCCTACGGGGGATACGACGCCGAACGTAAACTCATCTTT.

J is TRDJ1 and V is TRDV2, with D hard to call. The ends were cut back, 1 base at V and 7 bases at J, with 18 bases in the middle. The CDR3 sequence is 15 residues long. Germline-derived CDR1 and CDR2 are GEAIGNYY and EKD. CDR3 DNA sequence: TGTGCCTGTGACACGGTTGCTGGAACCCGGGCTAAACTCATCTTT. This translates into CACDTVAGTRAKLIF.

V is TRDV2 and J is TRDJ1; 8 positions agree with TRDD3. The CDR3 length is 20 residues. In germline, CDR1 is GEAIGNYY, CDR2 EKD. V was clipped by 3 bases and J by 0 bases; unmatched bases: 20. DNA for the CDR3: TGTGCCTGTGACGCCTTATTGGGGGATCCGATAGGGACGTACACCGATAAACTCATCTTT. Encoded protein: CACDALLGDPIGTYTDKLIF.

CDR3 sequence (DNA): TGTGCCTGTGACACCGTAGGGATTCCACTCACCGATAAACTCATCTTT. The encoded protein is CACDTVGIPLTDKLIF. This rearrangement joins TRDV2 to TRDJ1; perhaps TRDD3 as D (5 bases). The germline V gene has CDR1 GEAIGNYY and CDR2 EKD. Trimming shortened V by 0 bases and J by 1 base, and 14 bases separated the two germline ends. This CDR3 has 16 residues.

The J gene is TRDJ1, the V gene TRDV2, with 7 bases aligning to TRDD3. With V trimmed by 0 bases and J by 1 base, 16 bases remained unmatched. CDR1 and CDR2 (germline): GEAIGNYY, EKD. The CDR3 length is 19 residues. Here the CDR3 DNA reads TGTGCCTGTGACACCGTCCGTACTGGGGATCCCCGTATCACCGATAAACTCATCTTT. Translating gives CACDTVRTGDPRITDKLIF.

V usage is TRDV2 and J usage is TRDJ1; TRDD3 matches 11 bases. Unmatched junction bases numbered 10, after V lost 3 bases and J lost 2 bases. Germline V gene data show CDR1 as GEAIGNYY and CDR2 as EKD. CDR3 size: 17 residues. Here the CDR3 DNA reads TGTGCCTGTGACGTGGTGGGGGATACGCGGGGGACCGATAAACTCATCTTT. Its protein product is CACDVVGDTRGTDKLIF.

The J gene is TRDJ1, the V gene TRDV2, with 10 bases identical to TRDD3. V dropped 0 bases and J dropped 0; count of bases not matched to a gene: 9. The V gene's germline CDR1 is GEAIGNYY and CDR2 EKD. This CDR3 has 18 amino acids. The DNA for the CDR3 is TGTGCCTGTGACACCGTGGCGGGGGATACGAAGTACACCGATAAACTCATCTTT. Its translation: CACDTVAGDTKYTDKLIF.

This clone was seen a few times. The genes are TRDV2 and TRDJ1, with 12 bases lining up with TRDD3. Losses at the gene ends were 1 base for V and 0 bases for J; bases not matched to a gene: 8. CDR1 and CDR2 (germline): GEAIGNYY, EKD. The CDR3 extends over 18 amino acids. CDR3: CACDTLRLGDTHTDKLIF. The CDR3 nucleotides read TGTGCCTGTGACACACTAAGACTGGGGGATACCCACACCGATAAACTCATCTTT.

This chain joins TRDV2 and TRDJ1, with D possibly matching TRDD3 (6 bases). Germline V CDR1 and CDR2: GEAIGNYY, EKD. The CDR3 contains 20 residues. Trimming pared 0 bases from V and 1 base from J, leaving 26 bases between. This CDR3 is CACDTVRLGLGSTATDKLIF. The CDR3 DNA follows: TGTGCCTGTGACACCGTTCGACTGGGTTTGGGTAGTACCGCCACCGATAAACTCATCTTT.

The chain couples TRDV2 to TRDJ3; D gene uncertain. The ends were cut back, 0 bases at V and 0 bases at J, with 14 bases in the middle. The CDR3 length is 19 residues. The V gene's germline CDR1 is GEAIGNYY and CDR2 EKD. CDR3 nucleotides: TGTGCCTGTGACACCGCATCTGGTTTAAGCTCCTGGGACACCCGACAGATGTTTTTC. The encoded protein is CACDTASGLSSWDTRQMFF.

The chain couples TRDV2 to TRDJ1; D not certain. V was shortened by 0 bases and J by 0 bases, with 16 bases between the two germline ends. The CDR3 length is 17 residues. CDR1 is GEAIGNYY and CDR2 is EKD in the germline V gene. This CDR3 is CACDTVGSQRDTDKLIF. CDR3 DNA: TGTGCCTGTGACACCGTAGGGTCCCAAAGGGACACCGATAAACTCATCTTT.

V is TRDV2 and J is TRDJ3, with D unresolved. Germline V lookup: CDR1 GEAIGNYY, CDR2 EKD. CDR3 length equals 19 residues. V gave up 0 bases and J gave up 0 bases, with 14 bases separating them. For the CDR3, the DNA is TGTGCCTGTGACACCGTCATCGGTCCCAGCTCCTGGGACACCCGACAGATGTTTTTC. This codes for CACDTVIGPSSWDTRQMFF.

This sequence joins TRDV2 and TRDJ1; 9 bases match TRDD3. Germline-derived CDR1 and CDR2 are GEAIGNYY and EKD. CDR3 length equals 18 residues. The junction had 12 bases not matched to a gene; V was cut back by 1 base and J by 1 base. The CDR3 DNA reads as TGTGCCTGTGACACTTTACTACGAGCTGGGGGATCCACCGATAAACTCATCTTT. Translating it yields CACDTLLRAGGSTDKLIF.

By sample fraction, this clone is large. The V gene is TRDV2, the J gene TRDJ1; 8 bases are shared with TRDD3. With 3 bases clipped from V and 0 bases from J, the junction kept 11 bases outside the gene matches. This CDR3 spans 17 amino acids. Germline values: CDR1 GEAIGNYY, CDR2 EKD. CDR3: CACDPVLGGKYTDKLIF. CDR3 sequence (DNA): TGTGCCTGTGACCCTGTACTGGGGGGCAAGTACACCGATAAACTCATCTTT.

In its sample, this clone was seen a few times. V gene TRDV2 combines with J gene TRDJ1; a possible D gene is TRDD3 (5 bases). CDR1 is GEAIGNYY, CDR2 EKD, per germline. The CDR3 totals 15 residues. Trimming removed 1 base from V and 0 bases from J, with 11 bases in between. The CDR3 DNA reads TGTGCCTGTGACACGATCGGGATTAACACCGATAAACTCATCTTT. It specifies CACDTIGINTDKLIF.

The table lists this clone with a few counts. This sequence joins TRDV2 and TRDJ1, with 9 bases lining up with TRDD3. The CDR3 consists of 17 residues. From germline, CDR1 is GEAIGNYY and CDR2 EKD. After removal of 3 bases from V and 0 bases from J, the junction contained 10 bases not matched to a gene. In nucleotides, the CDR3 is TGTGCCTGTGACGCCCTCACTGGGGGAACAAACACCGATAAACTCATCTTT. It is translated as CACDALTGGTNTDKLIF.

The V and J genes are TRDV2 and TRDJ1; TRDD3 might be the D (5 bases). The CDR3 has 17 amino acids. The V and J ends lost 3 bases and 1 base respectively, with 20 bases between them. Germline V gives CDR1 GEAIGNYY, CDR2 EKD. The CDR3 reads CACDPIERGRTTDKLIF. As DNA, the CDR3 is TGTGCCTGTGACCCAATTGAGAGGGGACGAACCACCGATAAACTCATCTTT.